One sample yielded the 28 T cell receptor beta chains listed below, sequenced in a study of OX40 agonist ivuxolimab in advanced cancers. This table comes from immunoSEQ multiplex PCR, and its TCRdb copy is limited to in-frame clones, with some not included. The sample contains approximately 31,000 clones, approximately 89% of which appear only once. The sample here was CD4+ or CD8+ T cells sorted from blood, taken in a trial of the OX40 agonist ivuxolimab. These receptors all stem from an adult with an advanced solid tumor such as melanoma, head and neck, liver or kidney cancer.

V is TRBV5-4 and J is TRBJ2-7; D ambiguous. The CDR3 covers 11 residues. Germline V CDR1 and CDR2: SGHNT, YYREEE (reference sequence). Trimming removed 5 bases from V and 4 bases from J, with 7 bases in between. CDR3 sequence (DNA): TGTGCCAGCAGTGGTGGGTACGAGCAGTACTTC. It yields the protein CASSGGYEQYF.

This chain joins TRBV7-8 and TRBJ2-3; 11 bases agree with TRBD1. CDR3 size: 16 residues. V trimming: 6 bases; J trimming: 7 bases; junction bases outside the gene matches: 12. Germline V gene sequence: CDR1 SGHVS, CDR2 FQNEAQ. In nucleotides, the CDR3 is TGTGCCAGCAGAGCCTCTCCTCGGGACAGGGGGTATACGCAGTATTTT. Its translation: CASRASPRDRGYTQYF. Full variable domain (missing parts from reference TRBV7-8 and TRBJ2-3): GAGVSQSPRYKVAKRGQDVALRCDPISGHVSLFWYQQALGQGPEFLTYFQNEAQLDKSGLPSDRFFAERPEGSVSTLKIQRTQQEDSAVYLCASRASPRDRGYTQYFGPGTRLTVL.

V is TRBV6-6 and J is TRBJ2-7; D remains unclear. The CDR3 is 11 amino acids. CDR1 is MNHNY and CDR2 is SVGAGI in the germline V gene (reference sequence). V dropped 5 bases and J dropped 2 bases, with 4 bases sitting between them. In DNA, the CDR3 is TGTGCCAGCAGTGACCCCTACGAGCAGTACTTC. Residues: CASSDPYEQYF.

The V call is TRBV19, the J call TRBJ2-5, with 9 bases aligning to TRBD1. Germline-derived CDR1 and CDR2 are LNHDA and SQIVND (reference sequence). This CDR3 spans 15 amino acids. V trimming: 1 base; J trimming: 4 bases; junction bases outside the gene matches: 4. CDR3 region: CASSIGGTGRETQYF. The CDR3, as DNA: TGTGCCAGTAGTATAGGAGGGACAGGGAGAGAGACCCAGTACTTC.

V is TRBV6-5 and J is TRBJ1-1; D is possibly TRBD1 (5 bases). This CDR3 is built from 15 residues. V lost 5 bases to trimming and J lost 2 bases, with 15 bases between them. Germline V lookup: CDR1 MNHEY, CDR2 SVGAGI. This CDR3 reads CASSGGDRLNTEAFF. The CDR3 nucleotides read TGTGCCAGCAGTGGCGGCGACAGATTAAACACTGAAGCTTTCTTT.

J is TRBJ2-7 and V is TRBV29-1, with 8 positions matching TRBD1. The CDR3 consists of 14 residues. Trimming removed 5 bases from V and 5 bases from J; junction bases left unmatched: 11. CDR1 and CDR2 from the germline V gene are SQVTM and ANQGSEA. The CDR3 DNA follows: TGCAGCGTTATCTCTGGACAGGGAGGCGACGAGCAGTACTTC. Its protein is CSVISGQGGDEQYF.

J is TRBJ2-4 and V is TRBV4-1; D is unresolved. The length of the CDR3 is 17 residues. Trimming removed 0 bases from V and 0 bases from J, with 12 bases in between. Germline V CDR1 and CDR2: MGHRA, YSYEKL. Written as DNA, the CDR3 is TGCGCCAGCAGCCAAGAACAAGGAACACTAGCCAAAAACATTCAGTACTTC. Protein: CASSQEQGTLAKNIQYF.

The chain is built from TRBV28 and TRBJ2-7; D tentatively reads TRBD1 or TRBD2 (7 bases each). Trimming shortened V by 7 bases and J by 1 base, and 17 bases separated the two germline ends. Germline CDR1 reads MDHEN; CDR2 reads SYDVKM. The CDR3 sequence is 15 residues long. CDR3 residues: CASTQSGTASYEQYF. The DNA of the CDR3 is TGTGCCAGCACCCAAAGCGGGACAGCTTCCTACGAGCAGTACTTC. Looking up the rest from reference TRBV28 and TRBJ2-7 gives the full variable domain: DVKVTQSSRYLVKRTGEKVFLECVQDMDHENMFWYRQDPGLGLRLIYFSYDVKMKEKGDIPEGYSVSREKKERFSLILESASTNQTSMYLCASTQSGTASYEQYFGPGTRLTVT.

The gene calls are TRBV7-9 and TRBJ2-1; unclear D gene. The germline CDR1 and CDR2 sequences are SEHNR and FQNEAQ (reference sequence). The V gene lost 5 bases and the J gene lost 6 bases, with 8 bases spanning the gap. There are 12 residues in the CDR3. CDR3 sequence: CASSPLGNEQFF. As DNA, the CDR3 is TGTGCCAGCAGCCCCCTCGGCAATGAGCAGTTCTTC. Full variable domain (outside the CDR3, taken from reference TRBV7-9 and TRBJ2-1): DTGVSQNPRHKITKRGQNVTFRCDPISEHNRLYWYRQTLGQGPEFLTYFQNEAQLEKSRLLSDRFSAERPKGSFSTLEIQRTEQGDSAMYLCASSPLGNEQFFGPGTRLTVL.

The rearrangement links TRBV1 to TRBJ2-1; the tabulated D call, TRBD2, remains unverified against the DNA. TRBV1 is marked as a pseudogene. The CDR3 spans 19 residues. The CDR3 is CTSSLTTGGLAGVYNEQFF. CDR3 nucleotide sequence: TGCACCAGCAGCCTCACCACCGGAGGACTAGCGGGAGTGTACAATGAGCAGTTCTTC.

The chain is built from TRBV11-2 and TRBJ2-7; 8 bases map to TRBD1. CDR1 is SGHAT and CDR2 is FQNNGV in the germline V gene. The ends lost 2 bases at V and 3 bases at J; junction bases unmatched: 6. This CDR3 region has 15 residues. CDR3 nucleotides: TGTGCCAGCAGCTTAATGACAGGGGCCCTCTACGAGCAGTACTTC. Protein: CASSLMTGALYEQYF. Full variable domain (missing parts from reference TRBV11-2 and TRBJ2-7): EAGVAQSPRYKIIEKRQSVAFWCNPISGHATLYWYQQILGQGPKLLIQFQNNGVVDDSQLPKDRFSAERLKGVDSTLKIQPAKLEDSAVYLCASSLMTGALYEQYFGPGTRLTVT.

The chain uses TRBV10-3 and TRBJ1-6; D gene unclear. Germline lookup yields CDR1 ENHRY and CDR2 SYGVKD. The CDR3 length is 11 residues. The V end lost 8 bases, the J end lost 12 bases, and 11 bases lay between the germline ends. CDR3 residues: CAIGPQGPLHF. As DNA, the CDR3 is TGTGCCATCGGTCCCCAAGGACCCCTCCACTTT.

This chain joins TRBV27 and TRBJ2-7, with 10 bases aligning to TRBD2. Germline trimming cut 6 bases from V and 0 bases from J; bases unmatched to any gene: 5. Germline assignment: CDR1 MNHEY and CDR2 SMNVEV (reference sequence). The CDR3 length is 15 residues. CDR3 amino acids: CASRKGLASSYEQYF. Written as DNA, the CDR3 is TGTGCCAGCAGGAAGGGACTAGCGAGCTCCTACGAGCAGTACTTC.

This clone was counted a few times. This rearrangement joins TRBV6-5 to TRBJ2-3; either TRBD1 or TRBD2 may fit D (5 bases each). Germline loops: CDR1 MNHEY, CDR2 SVGAGI. Trimming left V 9 bases short and J 7 bases short, with 17 bases between. This CDR3 has 13 amino acids. The CDR3 bases are TGTGCCAGTGCACCCGGGGCGCGGAATACGCAGTATTTT. It is translated as CASAPGARNTQYF.

The V call is TRBV29-1, the J call TRBJ2-5, with no clear D. The CDR3 spans 13 residues. Per the germline V gene, CDR1 is SQVTM and CDR2 is ANQGSEA. Deletions cut 1 base from V and 5 bases from J, with 11 bases between. CDR3 residues: CSVEAPLAETQYF. The CDR3 DNA follows: TGCAGCGTTGAAGCTCCCTTGGCGGAGACCCAGTACTTC.

The chain carries TRBV28 and TRBJ1-5, with D possibly matching TRBD1 (6 bases). Looked up from germline, CDR1 is MDHEN and CDR2 is SYDVKM. The CDR3 has 14 residues. With 6 bases removed from V and 1 base from J, the gap between germline ends came to 10 bases. CDR3 sequence: CASSKGQSNQPQHF. As DNA, the CDR3 is TGTGCCAGCAGCAAAGGACAGAGCAATCAGCCCCAGCATTTT.

The V call is TRBV6-5, the J call TRBJ2-5; D is possibly TRBD1 or TRBD2 (5 bases each). Germline CDR1 and CDR2: MNHEY and SVGAGI. CDR3 length: 15 residues. Trimming removed 4 bases at V and 0 bases at J, with 12 bases between. CDR3 DNA sequence: TGTGCCAGCAGTTCCCGGGGCCGTTACCAAGAGACCCAGTACTTC. Residues: CASSSRGRYQETQYF.

V and J are TRBV7-9 and TRBJ2-5, with 7 nucleotides matching TRBD1. Germline lookup yields CDR1 SEHNR and CDR2 FQNEAQ (reference sequence). This CDR3 is built from 14 residues. With 5 bases clipped from V and 3 bases from J, the junction kept 6 bases outside the gene matches. The CDR3 protein is CASSRLTGKETQYF. CDR3 in DNA: TGTGCCAGCAGCCGACTGACAGGGAAAGAGACCCAGTACTTC.

V is TRBV11-2 and J is TRBJ2-4; 11 bases align to TRBD2. The CDR3 length is 17 residues. Germline V gene lookup returns CDR1 SGHAT and CDR2 FQNNGV. The J segment lost 7 bases and the V segment lost 1 base, leaving 9 bases of the junction unmatched. CDR3 amino acids: CASSLAAGTSGLNIQYF. CDR3 nucleotides: TGTGCCAGCAGCTTAGCAGCCGGGACTAGCGGATTGAACATTCAGTACTTC.

The chain links TRBV2 to TRBJ1-2; TRBD1 matches 7 bases. V gave up 6 bases and J gave up 5 bases; unmatched junction bases: 6. This CDR3 spans 13 amino acids. Germline lookup yields CDR1 SNHLY and CDR2 FYNNEI. The CDR3 reads CASSFGTVYGYTF. The CDR3 nucleotides are TGTGCCAGCAGCTTCGGGACAGTTTATGGCTACACCTTC.

The chain carries TRBV13 and TRBJ1-1, with D perhaps matching TRBD1 (6 bases). Germline V lookup: CDR1 PRHDT, CDR2 FYEKMQ (reference sequence). The CDR3 sequence is 16 residues long. With 4 bases removed from V and 1 base from J, the gap between germline ends came to 16 bases. The chain's CDR3 is CASSYRLGQPNTEAFF. The CDR3 nucleotides read TGTGCCAGCAGCTACCGGTTGGGACAACCGAACACTGAAGCTTTCTTT. Together with reference TRBV13 and TRBJ1-1, the CDR3 gives the full variable domain: AAGVIQSPRHLIKEKRETATLKCYPIPRHDTVYWYQQGPGQDPQFLISFYEKMQSDKGSIPDRFSAQQFSDYHSELNMSSLELGDSALYFCASSYRLGQPNTEAFFGQGTRLTVV.

CDR3 nucleotides: TGTGCCAGCAGTCCCATCCTTAGCACAGATACGCAGTATTTT. Translated: CASSPILSTDTQYF. This chain uses TRBV27 with TRBJ2-3; no clear D gene. This CDR3 contains 14 residues. The germline V gene has CDR1 MNHEY and CDR2 SMNVEV (reference sequence). The V end was cut by 5 bases, the J end by 0 bases, with 9 bases between.

The chain is built from TRBV9 and TRBJ1-2, with D tentatively TRBD1 (5 bases). CDR1 and CDR2 from the germline V gene are SGDLS and YYNGEE. V was shortened by 2 bases and J by 3 bases, with 8 bases between the two germline ends. This CDR3 contains 13 residues. In nucleotides, the CDR3 is TGTGCCAGCAGCGTCGGAGGGGACTATGGCTACACCTTC. Translating gives CASSVGGDYGYTF.

The chain employs TRBV7-8 and TRBJ2-7; TRBD1 might be the D (7 bases). This CDR3 region has 16 residues. Germline V gene data show CDR1 as SGHVS and CDR2 as FQNEAQ. Trimming shortened V by 4 bases and J by 3 bases, and 19 bases separated the two germline ends. CDR3 region: CASSSIRGANFYEQYF. The CDR3 coding sequence is TGTGCCAGCAGCTCAATCAGGGGGGCGAATTTCTACGAGCAGTACTTC. The variable domain in full, with the rest retrieved from reference TRBV7-8 and TRBJ2-7, is GAGVSQSPRYKVAKRGQDVALRCDPISGHVSLFWYQQALGQGPEFLTYFQNEAQLDKSGLPSDRFFAERPEGSVSTLKIQRTQQEDSAVYLCASSSIRGANFYEQYFGPGTRLTVT.

The chain carries TRBV16 and TRBJ2-1; TRBD1 matches at 10 bases. Germline-derived CDR1 and CDR2 are KGHSY and FQNENV. The J segment lost 9 bases and the V segment lost 4 bases, leaving 3 bases of the junction unmatched. CDR3 length: 13 residues. CDR3 sequence reads: CASSRRQGAEQFF. In DNA, the CDR3 is TGTGCCAGCAGCCGCCGACAGGGGGCTGAGCAGTTCTTC. The full variable domain, in which reference TRBV16 and TRBJ2-1 provide the parts outside the CDR3, is GEEVAQTPKHLVRGEGQKAKLYCAPIKGHSYVFWYQQVLKNEFKFLISFQNENVFDETGMPKERFSAKCLPNSPCSLEIQATKLEDSAVYFCASSRRQGAEQFFGPGTRLTVL.

The rearrangement links TRBV11-1 to TRBJ2-1; D assignment may be TRBD1 or TRBD2 (5 bases each). Trimming cost V 3 bases and J 1 base, with 19 bases left between them. In germline, CDR1 is SGHAT, CDR2 FQDESV (reference sequence). The CDR3 runs 18 residues. The CDR3 nucleotides read TGTGCCAGCAGCTTGAGGGTCGCAGTAGGGGATTCCTACAATGAGCAGTTCTTC. Translation: CASSLRVAVGDSYNEQFF.

V gene TRBV5-6 combines with J gene TRBJ2-5, with D uncertain. CDR1 SGHDT and CDR2 YYEEEE come from the germline V gene. The V end lost 4 bases, the J end lost 5 bases, and 15 bases lay between the germline ends. This CDR3 is 14 amino acids long. The CDR3 sequence is CASSVALPRETQYF. The CDR3 nucleotides are TGTGCCAGCAGCGTAGCTCTTCCCCGTGAGACCCAGTACTTC.

The chain combines TRBV6-5 with TRBJ2-7; D is unresolved. V was shortened by 7 bases and J by 0 bases, with 16 bases between the two germline ends. The germline gives CDR1 MNHEY, CDR2 SVGAGI. CDR3 length: 15 amino acids. The DNA of the CDR3 is TGTGCCAGCATCAGAAACCAGATAACCTCCTACGAGCAGTACTTC. Translation: CASIRNQITSYEQYF.